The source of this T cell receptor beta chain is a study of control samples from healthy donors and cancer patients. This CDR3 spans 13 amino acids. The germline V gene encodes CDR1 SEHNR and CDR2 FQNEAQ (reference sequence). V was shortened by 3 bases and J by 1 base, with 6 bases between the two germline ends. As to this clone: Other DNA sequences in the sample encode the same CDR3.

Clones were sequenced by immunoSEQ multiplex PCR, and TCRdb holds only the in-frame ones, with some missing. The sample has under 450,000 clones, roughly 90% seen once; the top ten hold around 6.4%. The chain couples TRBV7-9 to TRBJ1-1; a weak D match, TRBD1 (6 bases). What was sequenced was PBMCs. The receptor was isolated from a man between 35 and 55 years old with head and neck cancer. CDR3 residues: CASSLGANTEAFF. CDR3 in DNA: TGTGCCAGCAGCTTGGGGGCGAACACTGAAGCTTTCTTT.